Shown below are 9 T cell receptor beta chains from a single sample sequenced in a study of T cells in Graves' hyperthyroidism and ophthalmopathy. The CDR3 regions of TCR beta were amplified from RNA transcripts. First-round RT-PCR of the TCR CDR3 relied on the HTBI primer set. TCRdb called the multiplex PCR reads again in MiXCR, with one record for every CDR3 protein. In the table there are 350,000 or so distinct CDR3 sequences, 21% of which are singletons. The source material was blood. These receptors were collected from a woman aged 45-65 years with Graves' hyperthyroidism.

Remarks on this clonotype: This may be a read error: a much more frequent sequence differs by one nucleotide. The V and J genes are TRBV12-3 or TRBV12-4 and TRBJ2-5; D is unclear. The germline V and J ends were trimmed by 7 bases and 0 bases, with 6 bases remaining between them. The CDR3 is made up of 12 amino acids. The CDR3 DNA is TGTGCCAGCACCAAGTACCAAGAGACCCAGTACTTC. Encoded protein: CASTKYQETQYF.

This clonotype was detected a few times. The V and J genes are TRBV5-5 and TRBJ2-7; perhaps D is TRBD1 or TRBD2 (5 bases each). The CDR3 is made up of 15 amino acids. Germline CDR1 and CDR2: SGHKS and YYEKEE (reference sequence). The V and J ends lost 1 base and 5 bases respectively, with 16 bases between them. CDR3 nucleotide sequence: TGTGCCAGCAGCTTGTCAGGGCAAGGGAGCGACGAGCAGTACTTC. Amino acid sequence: CASSLSGQGSDEQYF.

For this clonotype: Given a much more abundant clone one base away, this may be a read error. This chain's CDR3 is CASSIGLAGGDEQFF. CDR3 nucleotides: TGTGCCAGCAGCATTGGACTAGCCGGGGGCGATGAGCAGTTCTTC. The chain joins TRBV7-2 to TRBJ2-1, with 8 bases fitting TRBD2. This CDR3 is built from 15 residues. Germline assignment: CDR1 SGHTA and CDR2 FQGNSA. J was trimmed by 8 bases and V by 5 bases; bases with no gene match: 11. Complete variable domain (other parts from reference TRBV7-2 and TRBJ2-1): GAGVSQSPSNKVTEKGKDVELRCDPISGHTALYWYRQSLGQGLEFLIYFQGNSAPDKSGLPSDRFSAERTGGSVSTLTIQRTQQEDSAVYLCASSIGLAGGDEQFFGPGTRLTVL.

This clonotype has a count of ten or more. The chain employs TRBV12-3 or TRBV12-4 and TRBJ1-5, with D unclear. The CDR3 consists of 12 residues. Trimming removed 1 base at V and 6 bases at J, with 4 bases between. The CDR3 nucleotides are TGTGCCAGCAGTTTAGGGTTTCAGCCCCAGCATTTT. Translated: CASSLGFQPQHF.

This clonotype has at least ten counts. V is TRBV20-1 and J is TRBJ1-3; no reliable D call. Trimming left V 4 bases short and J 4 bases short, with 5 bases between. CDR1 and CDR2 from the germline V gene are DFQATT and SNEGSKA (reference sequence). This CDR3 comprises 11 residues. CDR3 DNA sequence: TGCAGTGCTAACTTCGGAAACACCATATATTTT. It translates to CSANFGNTIYF.

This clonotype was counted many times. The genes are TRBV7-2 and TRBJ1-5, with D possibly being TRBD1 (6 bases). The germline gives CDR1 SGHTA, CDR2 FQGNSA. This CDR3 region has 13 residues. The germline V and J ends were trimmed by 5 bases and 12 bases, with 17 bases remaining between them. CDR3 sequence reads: CASSPDSQGVQHF. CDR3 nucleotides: TGTGCCAGCAGCCCGGACAGTCAAGGTGTCCAGCATTTT. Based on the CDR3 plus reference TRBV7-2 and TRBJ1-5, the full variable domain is GAGVSQSPSNKVTEKGKDVELRCDPISGHTALYWYRQSLGQGLEFLIYFQGNSAPDKSGLPSDRFSAERTGGSVSTLTIQRTQQEDSAVYLCASSPDSQGVQHFGDGTRLSIL.

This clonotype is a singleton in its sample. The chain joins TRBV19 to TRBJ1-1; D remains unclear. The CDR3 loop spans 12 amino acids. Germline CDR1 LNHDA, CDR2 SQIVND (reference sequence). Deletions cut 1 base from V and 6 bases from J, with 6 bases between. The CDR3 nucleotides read TGTGCCAGTAGTATAGGAATCTCTGAAGCTTTCTTT. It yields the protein CASSIGISEAFF.

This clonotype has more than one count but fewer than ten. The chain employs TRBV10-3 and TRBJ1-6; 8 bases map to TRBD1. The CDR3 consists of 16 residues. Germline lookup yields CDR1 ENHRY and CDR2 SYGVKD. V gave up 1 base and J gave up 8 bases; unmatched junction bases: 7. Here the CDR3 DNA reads TGTGCCATCAGTGAGTTACTGGACAGGGTCGATTCACCCCTCCACTTT. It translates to CAISELLDRVDSPLHF.

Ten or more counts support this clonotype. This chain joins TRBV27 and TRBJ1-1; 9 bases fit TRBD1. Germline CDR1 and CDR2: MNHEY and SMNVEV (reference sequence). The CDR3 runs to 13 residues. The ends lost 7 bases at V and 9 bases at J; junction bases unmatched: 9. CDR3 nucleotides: TGTGCCAGCACCGGGACAGGGTTAGGGAAAGCTTTCTTT. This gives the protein CASTGTGLGKAFF.